The present T cell receptor (beta chain) was sequenced within a study of blood T cell repertoires in COVID-19. Study background: There were acute and convalescent COVID-19 samples, and they came from the United States, Italy and Spain. In each case, the material was cDNA or gDNA derived from T cells, B-cell-depleted T cells, or PBMCs.

Per the original data handling: The authors estimated nucleated cell counts from reference gene primer amplification. Assay: immunoSEQ multiplex PCR; the TCRdb copy retains only in-frame clones and omits some. V, J and clone size are taken as reported in that table, and D and trimming were inferred from the DNA itself. The sample records a few hundred thousand clones, roughly 80% being singletons. Only a few counts were recorded for this clone. Trimming shortened V by 0 bases and J by 0 bases, and 18 bases separated the two germline ends. In germline, CDR1 is MNHEY, CDR2 SMNVEV (reference sequence). CDR3 length equals 19 residues.

The receptor comes from an elderly woman with acute or convalescent COVID-19. Sequencing input: peripheral blood. V gene TRBV27 combines with J gene TRBJ2-4; D is perhaps TRBD1 (5 bases). CDR3 nucleotides: TGTGCCAGCAGTTTATCTATGACAGCCCTTAGGGAAGCCAAAAACATTCAGTACTTC. This translates into CASSLSMTALREAKNIQYF.